This T cell receptor beta chain was identified during a study of blood T cell repertoires in COVID-19. About the study: COVID-19 samples collected from the United States, Italy and Spain covered acute and convalescent phases. Sources were T cells, B-cell-depleted T cells, or PBMCs; the material itself was cDNA or gDNA.

Original data processing: Estimated nucleated cell counts came from reference gene primer amplification. Assay: immunoSEQ multiplex PCR; the TCRdb copy retains only in-frame clones and omits some. That table is the source of V, J and clone size, and D and trimming were worked out from the DNA. Of some 100,000 clones listed, approximately 90% are singletons. The CDR3 totals 13 residues. Germline V gene sequence: CDR1 MNHEY, CDR2 SMNVEV (reference sequence). V was cut by 5 bases and J by 4 bases, with 12 bases left in between. This chain uses TRBV27 with TRBJ2-7; no clear D gene. Source material: peripheral blood. This receptor was identified in a man in his 60s with acute or convalescent COVID-19. The CDR3 reads CASSPSPQYEQYV. The CDR3 nucleotides are TGTGCCAGCAGTCCCTCCCCTCAGTACGAGCAGTACGTC.